This is a list of T cell receptor beta chains from one sample in a study of OX40 agonist ivuxolimab in advanced cancers. Libraries were prepared by immunoSEQ multiplex PCR; TCRdb keeps only in-frame clonotypes and omits some of them. The sample holds about 83,000 clones, 65% to 85% seen once. The sequenced sample was CD4+ or CD8+ T cells sorted from blood, obtained in a trial of the OX40 agonist ivuxolimab. The receptors were gathered from an adult with an advanced solid tumor such as melanoma, head and neck, liver or kidney cancer. CDR3s include the opening cysteine and the closing phenylalanine or tryptophan. D genes are given only for firm matches. Clone size is stated in some rows and not others, as once, few, many or a class when expanded.

abundance: -
d_gene: TRBD1
v_gene: TRBV5-4
j_gene: TRBJ1-5
CDR3aa: CASSLNRGPQHF
CDR3nt: TGTGCCAGCAGCTTGAACAGGGGGCCCCAGCATTTT

abundance: -
d_gene: -
v_gene: TRBV11-2
j_gene: TRBJ1-2
CDR3aa: CASSFTSNYGYTF
CDR3nt: TGTGCCAGCAGCTTCACCTCTAACTATGGCTACACCTTC

abundance: -
d_gene: -
v_gene: TRBV7-9
j_gene: TRBJ1-2
CDR3aa: CASSLGAVSYTF
CDR3nt: TGTGCCAGCAGCTTAGGGGCAGTTTCTTACACCTTC

abundance: -
d_gene: -
v_gene: TRBV7-2
j_gene: TRBJ2-5
CDR3aa: CASSRGQETQYF
CDR3nt: TGTGCCAGCAGCAGGGGGCAAGAGACCCAGTACTTC

abundance: -
d_gene: -
v_gene: TRBV21-1
j_gene: TRBJ2-7
CDR3aa: CASTSGRDETYEQYF
CDR3nt: TGTGCCAGCACCTCAGGACGGGACGAAACCTACGAGCAGTACTTC

abundance: once
d_gene: TRBD1
v_gene: TRBV10-3
j_gene: TRBJ2-7
CDR3aa: CAISVGTGSSYEQYF
CDR3nt: TGTGCCATCAGTGTAGGGACAGGGAGCTCCTACGAGCAGTACTTC

abundance: once
d_gene: -
v_gene: TRBV29-1
j_gene: TRBJ1-1
CDR3aa: CSVTRNTEAFF
CDR3nt: TGCAGCGTGACACGGAACACTGAAGCTTTCTTT

abundance: -
d_gene: -
v_gene: TRBV6-1
j_gene: TRBJ1-4
CDR3aa: CASTPDSTKLFF
CDR3nt: TGTGCCAGCACTCCAGATAGCACGAAACTGTTTTTT

abundance: -
d_gene: -
v_gene: TRBV6-1
j_gene: TRBJ1-2
CDR3aa: CASSESGRGRAKDYGYTF
CDR3nt: TGTGCCAGCAGTGAGAGCGGGAGGGGCAGGGCGAAGGACTATGGCTACACCTTC

abundance: -
d_gene: -
v_gene: TRBV5-1
j_gene: TRBJ2-7
CDR3aa: CASSWSGVAVEQYF
CDR3nt: TGCGCCAGCAGCTGGTCAGGGGTAGCTGTGGAGCAGTACTTC

abundance: -
d_gene: -
v_gene: TRBV4-3
j_gene: TRBJ2-1
CDR3aa: CASSQDWNEQFF
CDR3nt: TGCGCCAGCAGCCAAGATTGGAATGAGCAGTTCTTC

abundance: -
d_gene: TRBD1
v_gene: TRBV19
j_gene: TRBJ1-5
CDR3aa: CASSILFGQDLNQPQHF
CDR3nt: TGTGCCAGTAGTATATTATTCGGACAGGACCTGAATCAGCCCCAGCATTTT

abundance: -
d_gene: -
v_gene: TRBV7-9
j_gene: TRBJ2-7
CDR3aa: CASSEWTGEQYF
CDR3nt: TGTGCCAGCAGCGAGTGGACCGGCGAGCAGTACTTC

abundance: -
d_gene: -
v_gene: TRBV30
j_gene: TRBJ2-1
CDR3aa: CACAPPGWGRGQFF
CDR3nt: TGTGCCTGTGCCCCGCCCGGGTGGGGACGGGGGCAGTTCTTC

abundance: -
d_gene: TRBD1
v_gene: TRBV5-5
j_gene: TRBJ1-2
CDR3aa: CASSSSQGVTYGYTF
CDR3nt: TGTGCCAGCAGCAGCTCCCAGGGGGTTACCTATGGCTACACCTTC

abundance: -
d_gene: -
v_gene: TRBV20-1
j_gene: TRBJ2-7
CDR3aa: CSGTFSYEQYF
CDR3nt: TGCAGCGGGACGTTCTCCTACGAGCAGTACTTC

abundance: -
d_gene: TRBD1
v_gene: TRBV27
j_gene: TRBJ1-2
CDR3aa: CASSVGQGDGGYTF
CDR3nt: TGTGCCAGCAGTGTGGGACAGGGGGACGGTGGCTACACCTTC

abundance: -
d_gene: TRBD1
v_gene: TRBV7-8
j_gene: TRBJ2-1
CDR3aa: CASSLAHRDRGFSQFF
CDR3nt: TGTGCCAGCAGCTTAGCGCATCGGGACAGGGGATTTTCGCAGTTCTTC

abundance: -
d_gene: -
v_gene: TRBV18
j_gene: TRBJ1-2
CDR3aa: CASSPGESYGYTF
CDR3nt: TGTGCCAGCTCACCAGGGGAAAGCTATGGCTACACCTTC

abundance: -
d_gene: -
v_gene: TRBV6-5
j_gene: TRBJ1-3
CDR3aa: CASREESGRNTIYF
CDR3nt: TGTGCCAGCCGCGAGGAATCTGGACGGAACACCATATATTTT

abundance: -
d_gene: TRBD1
v_gene: TRBV11-3
j_gene: TRBJ2-2
CDR3aa: CASSMGQGSTGELFF
CDR3nt: TGTGCCAGCAGCATGGGACAGGGGAGCACCGGGGAGCTGTTTTTT

abundance: few
d_gene: -
v_gene: TRBV4-1
j_gene: TRBJ1-2
CDR3aa: CASSLGGSYTF
CDR3nt: TGCGCCAGCAGCCTCGGAGGGAGCTACACCTTC